This paragraph covers one TCR beta chain sequence. Its specificity is unknown. PCR amplification relied on 60 Vbeta primers (plus 13 Jbeta primers). Data came from immunoSEQ multiplex PCR; TCRdb stores just in-frame clones and leaves some out. The sample comprises 180,000 or so clones, approximately 80% of which are singletons, and about 0.69% rests with the top ten. The data originate from a study of cytomegalovirus exposure and HLA in healthy donors. General study results and limits: Cytomegalovirus association was assigned to approximately 160 TCR beta chains. Reports indicate that TCR beta sequences accurately predicted the HLA-A and HLA-B alleles of most subjects.

CDR3 length equals 15 residues. The V gene end was trimmed by 0 bases and the J gene end by 6 bases; junction bases not matched to a gene: 4. Germline V gene sequence: CDR1 SGDLS, CDR2 YYNGEE. Donors in the study were healthy people who gave bone marrow. The receptor comes from a female donor in good health and CMV-seronegative. The chain combines TRBV9 with TRBJ2-1; TRBD2 matches 9 bases. Sequencing input: PBMCs. The CDR3 coding sequence is TGTGCCAGCAGCGTAGCGGCTAGCGGGATCAATGAGCAGTTCTTC. Translation: CASSVAASGINEQFF.